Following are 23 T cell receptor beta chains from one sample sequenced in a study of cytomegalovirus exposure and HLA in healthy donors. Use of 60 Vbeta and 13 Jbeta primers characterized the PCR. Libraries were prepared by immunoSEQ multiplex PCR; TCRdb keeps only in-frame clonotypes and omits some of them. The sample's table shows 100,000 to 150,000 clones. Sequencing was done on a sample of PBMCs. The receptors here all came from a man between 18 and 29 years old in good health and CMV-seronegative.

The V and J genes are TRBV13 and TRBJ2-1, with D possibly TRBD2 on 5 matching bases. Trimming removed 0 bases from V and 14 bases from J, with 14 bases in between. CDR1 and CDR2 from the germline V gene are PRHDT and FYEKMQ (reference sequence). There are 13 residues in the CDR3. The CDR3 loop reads CASSLGLAGFKFF. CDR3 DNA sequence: TGTGCCAGCAGCTTAGGGCTGGCGGGTTTTAAGTTCTTC.

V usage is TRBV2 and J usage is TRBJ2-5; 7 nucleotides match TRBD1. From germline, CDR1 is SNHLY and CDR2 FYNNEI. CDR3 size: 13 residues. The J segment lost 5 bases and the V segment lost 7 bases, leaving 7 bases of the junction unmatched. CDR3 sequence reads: CASIWDSGETQYF. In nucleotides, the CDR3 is TGTGCCAGCATTTGGGACAGTGGGGAGACCCAGTACTTC.

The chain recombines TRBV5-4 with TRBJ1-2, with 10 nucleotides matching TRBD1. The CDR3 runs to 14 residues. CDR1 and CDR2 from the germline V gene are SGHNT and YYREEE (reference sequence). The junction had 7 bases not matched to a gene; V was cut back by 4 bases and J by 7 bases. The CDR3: CASSAPGQGSGYTF. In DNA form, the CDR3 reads TGTGCCAGCAGCGCACCGGGACAGGGGAGTGGCTACACCTTC. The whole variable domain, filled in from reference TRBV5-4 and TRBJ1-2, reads ETGVTQSPTHLIKTRGQQVTLRCSSQSGHNTVSWYQQALGQGPQFIFQYYREEENGRGNFPPRFSGLQFPNYSSELNVNALELDDSALYLCASSAPGQGSGYTFGSGTRLTVV.

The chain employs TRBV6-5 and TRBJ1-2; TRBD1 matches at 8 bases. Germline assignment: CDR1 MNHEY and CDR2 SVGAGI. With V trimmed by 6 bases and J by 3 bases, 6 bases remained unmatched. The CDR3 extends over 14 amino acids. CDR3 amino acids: CASSLRGRDYGYTF. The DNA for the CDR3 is TGTGCCAGCAGCCTCAGGGGGCGAGACTATGGCTACACCTTC.

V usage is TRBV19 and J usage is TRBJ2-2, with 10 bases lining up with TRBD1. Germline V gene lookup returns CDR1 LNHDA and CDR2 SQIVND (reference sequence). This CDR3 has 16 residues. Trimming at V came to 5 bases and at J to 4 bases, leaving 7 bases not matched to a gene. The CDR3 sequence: CASSPYRDRGTGELFF. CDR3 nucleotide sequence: TGTGCCAGTAGTCCCTACCGGGACAGGGGCACCGGGGAGCTGTTTTTT.

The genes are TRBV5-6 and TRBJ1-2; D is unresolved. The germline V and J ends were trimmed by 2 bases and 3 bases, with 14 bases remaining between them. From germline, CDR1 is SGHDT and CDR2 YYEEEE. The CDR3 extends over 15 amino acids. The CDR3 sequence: CASSLAEWQDYGYTF. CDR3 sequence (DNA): TGTGCCAGCAGCTTAGCCGAATGGCAGGACTATGGCTACACCTTC.

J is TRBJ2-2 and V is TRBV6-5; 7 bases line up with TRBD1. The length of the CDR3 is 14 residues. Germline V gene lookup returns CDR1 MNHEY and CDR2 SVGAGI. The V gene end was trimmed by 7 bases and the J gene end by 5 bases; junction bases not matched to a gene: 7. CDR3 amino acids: CASIPQGQTGELFF. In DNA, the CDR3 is TGTGCCAGCATCCCACAGGGGCAAACCGGGGAGCTGTTTTTT.

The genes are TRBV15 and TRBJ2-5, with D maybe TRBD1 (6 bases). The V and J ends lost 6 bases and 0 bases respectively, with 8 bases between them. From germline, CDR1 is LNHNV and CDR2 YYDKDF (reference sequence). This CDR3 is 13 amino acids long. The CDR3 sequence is CATRRGYQETQYF. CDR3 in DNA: TGTGCCACCAGGAGGGGGTACCAAGAGACCCAGTACTTC.

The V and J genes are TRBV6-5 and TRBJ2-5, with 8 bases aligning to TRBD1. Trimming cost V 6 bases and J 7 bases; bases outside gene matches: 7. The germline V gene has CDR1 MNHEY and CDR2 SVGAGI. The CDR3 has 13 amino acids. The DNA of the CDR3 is TGTGCCAGCAGCCCCGGGACAGGAGGGACCCAGTACTTC. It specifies CASSPGTGGTQYF.

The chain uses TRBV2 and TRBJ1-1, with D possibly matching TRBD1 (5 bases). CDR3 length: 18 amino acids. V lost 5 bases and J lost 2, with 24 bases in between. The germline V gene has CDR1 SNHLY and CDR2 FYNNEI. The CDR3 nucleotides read TGTGCCAGCAGTCGGACTGGAGGGGCCACGATACCCAACACTGAAGCTTTCTTT. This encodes CASSRTGGATIPNTEAFF. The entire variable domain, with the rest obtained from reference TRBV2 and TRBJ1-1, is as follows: EPEVTQTPSHQVTQMGQEVILRCVPISNHLYFYWYRQILGQKVEFLVSFYNNEISEKSEIFDDQFSVERPDGSNFTLKIRSTKLEDSAMYFCASSRTGGATIPNTEAFFGQGTRLTVV.

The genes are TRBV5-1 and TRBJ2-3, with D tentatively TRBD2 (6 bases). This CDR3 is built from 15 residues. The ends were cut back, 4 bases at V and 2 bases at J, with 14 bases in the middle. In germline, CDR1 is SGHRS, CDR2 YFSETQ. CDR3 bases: TGCGCCAGCAGCCTACCTAGCGCTAACACAGATACGCAGTATTTT. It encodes CASSLPSANTDTQYF.

The CDR3 DNA is TGTGCCAGCAGCTTAGGTGCAGCGACTAGCACAGATACGCAGTATTTT. Translating gives CASSLGAATSTDTQYF. This rearrangement joins TRBV7-6 to TRBJ2-3; D is undetermined. The V and J ends lost 1 base and 0 bases respectively, with 11 bases between them. CDR1 and CDR2 from the germline V gene are SGHVS and FNYEAQ. This CDR3 comprises 16 residues.

CDR3 amino acids: CASSLGEGIVVFEQYF. The CDR3 DNA is TGCGCCAGCAGCTTGGGGGAGGGGATCGTGGTCTTCGAGCAGTACTTC. The chain has TRBV5-1 and TRBJ2-7; 7 nucleotides agree with TRBD2. The CDR3 has 16 amino acids. V dropped 0 bases and J dropped 6; count of bases not matched to a gene: 12. Per germline, CDR1 SGHRS and CDR2 YFSETQ. The full variable domain, in which reference TRBV5-1 and TRBJ2-7 provide the parts outside the CDR3, is KAGVTQTPRYLIKTRGQQVTLSCSPISGHRSVSWYQQTPGQGLQFLFEYFSETQRNKGNFPGRFSGRQFSNSRSEMNVSTLELGDSALYLCASSLGEGIVVFEQYFGPGTRLTVT.

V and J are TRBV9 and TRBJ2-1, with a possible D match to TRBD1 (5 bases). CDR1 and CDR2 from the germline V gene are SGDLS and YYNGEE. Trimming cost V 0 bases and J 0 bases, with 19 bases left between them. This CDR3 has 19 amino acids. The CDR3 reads CASSVVPPTVSSSYNEQFF. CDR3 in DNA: TGTGCCAGCAGCGTAGTGCCCCCGACAGTTTCGAGCTCCTACAATGAGCAGTTCTTC. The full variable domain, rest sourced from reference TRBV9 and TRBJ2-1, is DSGVTQTPKHLITATGQRVTLRCSPRSGDLSVYWYQQSLDQGLQFLIQYYNGEERAKGNILERFSAQQFPDLHSELNLSSLELGDSALYFCASSVVPPTVSSSYNEQFFGPGTRLTVL.

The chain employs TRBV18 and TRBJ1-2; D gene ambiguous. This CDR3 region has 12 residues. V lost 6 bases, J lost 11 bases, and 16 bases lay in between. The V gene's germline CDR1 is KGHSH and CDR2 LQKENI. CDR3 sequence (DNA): TGTGCCAGCTCCCCCCGCGAGGGTCATTACACCTTC. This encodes CASSPREGHYTF. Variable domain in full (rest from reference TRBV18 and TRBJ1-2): NAGVMQNPRHLVRRRGQEARLRCSPMKGHSHVYWYRQLPEEGLKFMVYLQKENIIDESGMPKERFSAEFPKEGPSILRIQQVVRGDSAAYFCASSPREGHYTFGSGTRLTVV.

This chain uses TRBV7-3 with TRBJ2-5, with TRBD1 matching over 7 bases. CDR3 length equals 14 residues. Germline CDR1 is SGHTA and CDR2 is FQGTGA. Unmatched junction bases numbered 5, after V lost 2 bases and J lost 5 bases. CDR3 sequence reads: CASSLSRGSETQYF. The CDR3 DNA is TGTGCCAGCAGCTTATCCAGGGGGTCGGAGACCCAGTACTTC.

This CDR3 is CASSPAGFSYNEQFF. For the CDR3, the DNA is TGTGCCAGCTCACCTGCGGGGTTCTCCTACAATGAGCAGTTCTTC. The chain uses TRBV18 and TRBJ2-1; D might be TRBD2 (6 bases). Trimming shortened V by 3 bases and J by 0 bases, and 9 bases separated the two germline ends. The CDR3 runs 15 residues. The germline V gene has CDR1 KGHSH and CDR2 LQKENI.

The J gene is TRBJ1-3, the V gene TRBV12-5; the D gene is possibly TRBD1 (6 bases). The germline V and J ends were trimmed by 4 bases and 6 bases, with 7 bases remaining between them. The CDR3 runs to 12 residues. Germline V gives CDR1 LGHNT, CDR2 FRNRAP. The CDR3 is CASGSGVNTIYF. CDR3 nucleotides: TGTGCTAGTGGTTCAGGGGTAAACACCATATATTTT.

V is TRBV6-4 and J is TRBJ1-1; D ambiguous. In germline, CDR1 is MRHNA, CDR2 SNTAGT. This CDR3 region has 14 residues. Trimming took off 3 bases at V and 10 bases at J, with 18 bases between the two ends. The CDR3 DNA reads TGTGCCAGCAGTGAGGTTCTGGGCGCTATAACAGCTTTCTTT. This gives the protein CASSEVLGAITAFF.

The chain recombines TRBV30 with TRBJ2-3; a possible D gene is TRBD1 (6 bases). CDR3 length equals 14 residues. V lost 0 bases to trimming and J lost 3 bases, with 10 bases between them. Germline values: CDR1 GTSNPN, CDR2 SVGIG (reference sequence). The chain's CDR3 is CAWSVQGWTDTQYF. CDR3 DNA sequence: TGTGCCTGGAGTGTACAGGGATGGACAGATACGCAGTATTTT.

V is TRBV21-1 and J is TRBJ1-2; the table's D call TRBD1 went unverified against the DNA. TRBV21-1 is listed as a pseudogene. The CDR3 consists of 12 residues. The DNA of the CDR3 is TGTGCCAGCAGACAGGGGAAGGAAGGCTACACCTTC. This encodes CASRQGKEGYTF.

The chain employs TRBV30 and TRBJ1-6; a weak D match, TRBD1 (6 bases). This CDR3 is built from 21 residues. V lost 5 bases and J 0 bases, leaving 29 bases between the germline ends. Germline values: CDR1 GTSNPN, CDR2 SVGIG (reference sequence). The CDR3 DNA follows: TGTGCCTGGGGACCAAGGGGGATCGGTTCCCAAGGCAGCTCCTATAATTCACCCCTCCACTTT. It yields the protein CAWGPRGIGSQGSSYNSPLHF.

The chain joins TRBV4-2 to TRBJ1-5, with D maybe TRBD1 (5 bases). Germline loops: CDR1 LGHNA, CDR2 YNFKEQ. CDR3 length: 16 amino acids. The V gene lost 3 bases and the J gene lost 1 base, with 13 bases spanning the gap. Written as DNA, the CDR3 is TGTGCCAGCAGCCAGGACATTTCACTCAGCAATCAGCCCCAGCATTTT. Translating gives CASSQDISLSNQPQHF.